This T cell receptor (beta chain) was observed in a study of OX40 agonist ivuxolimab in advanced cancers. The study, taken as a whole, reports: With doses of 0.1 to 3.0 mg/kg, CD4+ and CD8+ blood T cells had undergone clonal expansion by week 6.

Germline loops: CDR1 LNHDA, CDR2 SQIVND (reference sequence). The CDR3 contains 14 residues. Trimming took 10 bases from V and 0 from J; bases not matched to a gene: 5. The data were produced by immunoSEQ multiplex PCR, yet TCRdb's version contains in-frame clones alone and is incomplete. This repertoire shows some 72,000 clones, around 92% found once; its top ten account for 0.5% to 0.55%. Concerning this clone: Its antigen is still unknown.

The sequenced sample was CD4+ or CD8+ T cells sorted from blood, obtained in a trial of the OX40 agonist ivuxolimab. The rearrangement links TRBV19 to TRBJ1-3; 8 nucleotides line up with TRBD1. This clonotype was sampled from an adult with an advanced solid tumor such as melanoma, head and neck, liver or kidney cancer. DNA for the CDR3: TGTGCCACCGACAGGGGCTACTCTGGAAACACCATATATTTT. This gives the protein CATDRGYSGNTIYF.